This TCR beta chain was documented in a study of glioma-infiltrating T cells. Study context: Blood libraries targeted about 4- to 11-fold coverage of some 980,000 T cells.

Germline values: CDR1 DFQATT, CDR2 SNEGSKA (reference sequence). The CDR3 loop spans 15 amino acids. The V end lost 1 base, the J end lost 0 bases, and 10 bases lay between the germline ends. The iRepertoire nested amplicon-rescue multiplex PCR amplified TCR alpha and beta CDR3s from RNA. TCRdb redid the calling of the multiplex PCR reads with MiXCR, one entry per CDR3 protein. The sample lists 400,000 or so distinct CDR3 sequences; 41% were seen once. This TCR was sampled from a human donor with low-grade glioma or glioblastoma, undergoing nonglioma brain surgery, or in good health (not recorded which). The source material was glioma tissue, nonneoplastic brain tissue, or PBMCs (not recorded which). The chain employs TRBV20-1 and TRBJ2-1; tentatively, D is TRBD1 (5 bases). In DNA form, the CDR3 reads TGCAGTGCTAGAGTCCCTGACAGCTCCTACAATGAGCAGTTCTTC. Translation: CSARVPDSSYNEQFF.